These T cell receptor beta chains were read from a single sample in a study of blood T cell repertoires in COVID-19. Produced via immunoSEQ multiplex PCR; TCRdb's table is partial and in-frame only. Among 270,000 or so clones listed, roughly nine tenths were seen once. Sequencing was done on a sample of peripheral blood. The receptors here all came from a woman in her forties who had recovered from COVID-19. Each CDR3 is given with its conserved first and last residue. A D gene is named only where the DNA matches it firmly.

V gene	J gene	D gene	CDR3 DNA	CDR3 protein
TRBV29-1	TRBJ1-2	.	TGCAGCGTTGACGTTGGGGGCGGCTACACCTTC	CSVDVGGGYTF
TRBV2	TRBJ2-2	.	TGTGCCAGCAGGTTCGACCGGGGTGGCACCGGGGAGCTGTTTTTT	CASRFDRGGTGELFF
TRBV7-2	TRBJ1-6	TRBD1	TGTGCCAGCAGCTTAAAGTCGTGGGACAGAAATTCACCCCTCCACTTT	CASSLKSWDRNSPLHF
TRBV6-2/TRBV6-3	TRBJ1-5	TRBD1	TGTGCCAGCAGTTCCCCGGGACAGGGTGAGAGTCAGCCCCAGCATTTT	CASSSPGQGESQPQHF
TRBV27	TRBJ2-7	TRBD1	TGTGCCAGCAGCCGGACAGGCTTCTCCTACGAGCAGTACTTC	CASSRTGFSYEQYF
TRBV6-2/TRBV6-3	TRBJ2-2	TRBD2	TGTGCCAGCAGTTACTCCCTAGCGGGAAGTGCGAACACCGGGGAGCTGTTTTTT	CASSYSLAGSANTGELFF
TRBV5-4	TRBJ2-7	TRBD2	TGTGCCGTCTCGGCTAGCGGAAGTCGCGAGCAGTACTTC	CAVSASGSREQYF
TRBV28	TRBJ2-7	.	TGTGCCAGCAGTTGGGGGAACGGAGGGCGCTACGAGCAGTACTTC	CASSWGNGGRYEQYF
TRBV5-1	TRBJ2-2	TRBD2	TGCGCCAGCAACCCGGGGGGTCTAGCGGGAGATGGGGAGCTGTTTTTT	CASNPGGLAGDGELFF
TRBV9	TRBJ2-3	.	TGTGCCAGCAGCGAAGGGAGCCCTGTCGCGGGTACGCAGTATTTT	CASSEGSPVAGTQYF